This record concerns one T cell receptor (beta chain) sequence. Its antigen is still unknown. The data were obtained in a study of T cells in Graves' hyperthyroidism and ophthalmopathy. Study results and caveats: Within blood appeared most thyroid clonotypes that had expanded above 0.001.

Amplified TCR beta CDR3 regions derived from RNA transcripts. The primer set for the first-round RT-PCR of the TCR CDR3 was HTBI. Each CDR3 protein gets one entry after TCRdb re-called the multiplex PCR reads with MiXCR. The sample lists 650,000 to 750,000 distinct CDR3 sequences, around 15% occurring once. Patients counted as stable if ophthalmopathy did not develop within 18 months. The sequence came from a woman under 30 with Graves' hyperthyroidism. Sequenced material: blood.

CDR3 amino acids: CASSFSDAGELFF. The CDR3 DNA is TGTGCCAGCAGCTTTTCAGATGCCGGGGAGCTGTTTTTT. V usage is TRBV5-5 and J usage is TRBJ2-2; D is undetermined. This CDR3 has 13 amino acids. Per the germline V gene, CDR1 is SGHKS and CDR2 is YYEKEE (reference sequence). V was pared by 2 bases and J by 6 bases, with 8 bases between.